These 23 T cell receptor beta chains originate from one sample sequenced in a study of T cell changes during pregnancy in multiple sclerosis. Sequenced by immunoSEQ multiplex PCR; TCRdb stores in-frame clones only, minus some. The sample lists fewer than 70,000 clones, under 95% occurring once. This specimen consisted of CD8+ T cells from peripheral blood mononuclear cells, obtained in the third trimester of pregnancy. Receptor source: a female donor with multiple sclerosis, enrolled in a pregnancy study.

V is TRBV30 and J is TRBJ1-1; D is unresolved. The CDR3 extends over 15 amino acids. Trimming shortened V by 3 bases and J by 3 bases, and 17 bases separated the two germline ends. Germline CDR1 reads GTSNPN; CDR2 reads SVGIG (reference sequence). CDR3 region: CAWSITFAGYTEAFF. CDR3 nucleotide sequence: TGTGCCTGGAGCATAACTTTCGCGGGGTACACTGAAGCTTTCTTT.

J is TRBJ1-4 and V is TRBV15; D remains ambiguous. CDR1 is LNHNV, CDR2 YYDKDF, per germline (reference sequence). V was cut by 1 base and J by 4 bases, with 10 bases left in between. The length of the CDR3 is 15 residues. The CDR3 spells CATSRAEGDNEKLFF. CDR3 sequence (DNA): TGTGCCACCAGCAGAGCCGAGGGAGATAATGAAAAACTGTTTTTT.

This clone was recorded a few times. The CDR3 DNA follows: TGTGCCAGCAGTTTATTTGCAGGGACTAACAATCAGCCCCAGCATTTT. Translation: CASSLFAGTNNQPQHF. This chain uses TRBV27 with TRBJ1-5; D may be TRBD1 (5 bases). Germline values: CDR1 MNHEY, CDR2 SMNVEV (reference sequence). Trimming took 1 base from V and 3 from J, leaving 13 bases between them. The CDR3 covers 16 residues.

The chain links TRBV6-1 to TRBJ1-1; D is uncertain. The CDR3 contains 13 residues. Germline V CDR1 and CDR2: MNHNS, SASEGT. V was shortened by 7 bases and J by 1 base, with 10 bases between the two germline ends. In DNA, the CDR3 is TGTGCCAGCAAGCGGGTTCAGAACACTGAAGCTTTCTTT. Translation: CASKRVQNTEAFF.

CDR3 protein: CASSLGVGSGNTIYF. The DNA for the CDR3 is TGTGCCAGCAGCTTAGGGGTAGGATCCGGAAACACCATATATTTT. This rearrangement joins TRBV5-4 to TRBJ1-3; possible D gene TRBD1, 5 bases. Trimming left V 2 bases short and J 4 bases short, with 13 bases between. Germline V gene data show CDR1 as SGHNT and CDR2 as YYREEE (reference sequence). This CDR3 has 15 amino acids.

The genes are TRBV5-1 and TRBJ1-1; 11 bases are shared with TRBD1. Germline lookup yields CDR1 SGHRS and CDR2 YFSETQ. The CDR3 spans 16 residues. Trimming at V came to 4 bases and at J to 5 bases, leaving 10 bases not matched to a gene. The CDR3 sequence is CASSKGQGALWTEAFF. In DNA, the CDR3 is TGCGCCAGCAGCAAAGGACAGGGGGCTCTCTGGACTGAAGCTTTCTTT.

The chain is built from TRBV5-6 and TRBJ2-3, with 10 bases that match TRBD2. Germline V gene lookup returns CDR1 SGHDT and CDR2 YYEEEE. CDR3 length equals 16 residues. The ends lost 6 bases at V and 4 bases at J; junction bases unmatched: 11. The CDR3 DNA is TGTGCCAGCAATTCCTGGCTAGCGGGAGCCGCAGATACGCAGTATTTT. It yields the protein CASNSWLAGAADTQYF.

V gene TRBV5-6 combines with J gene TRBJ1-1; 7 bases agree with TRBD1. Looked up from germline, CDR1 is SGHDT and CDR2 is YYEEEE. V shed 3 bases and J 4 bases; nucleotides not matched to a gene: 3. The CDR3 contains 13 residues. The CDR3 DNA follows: TGTGCCAGCAGCTGGGGGACAGCCACTGAAGCTTTCTTT. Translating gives CASSWGTATEAFF.

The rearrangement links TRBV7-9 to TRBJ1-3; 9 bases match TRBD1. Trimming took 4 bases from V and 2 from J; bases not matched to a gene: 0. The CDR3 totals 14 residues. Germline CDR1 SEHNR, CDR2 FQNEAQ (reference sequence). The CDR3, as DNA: TGTGCCAGCAGCTGGACAGGGGCTGGAAACACCATATATTTT. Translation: CASSWTGAGNTIYF.

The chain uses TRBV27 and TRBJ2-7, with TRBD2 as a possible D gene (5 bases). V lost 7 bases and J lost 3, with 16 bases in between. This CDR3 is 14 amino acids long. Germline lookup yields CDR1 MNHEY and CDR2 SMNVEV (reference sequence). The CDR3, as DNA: TGTGCCAGCAATATAGTGGGCGAGGGCTACGAGCAGTACTTC. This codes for CASNIVGEGYEQYF.

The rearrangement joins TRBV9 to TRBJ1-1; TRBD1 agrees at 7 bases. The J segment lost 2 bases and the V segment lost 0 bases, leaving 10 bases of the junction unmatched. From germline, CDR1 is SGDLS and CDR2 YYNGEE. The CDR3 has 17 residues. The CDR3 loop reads CASSVAGTALPNTEAFF. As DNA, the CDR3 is TGTGCCAGCAGCGTAGCAGGGACAGCACTACCCAACACTGAAGCTTTCTTT.

CDR3 in DNA: TGTGCCAGCAGTTACTCGCTCCCGGAGGCCTACGAGCAGTACTTC. Translating it yields CASSYSLPEAYEQYF. The genes are TRBV6-5 and TRBJ2-7; TRBD2 is a possible D gene (5 bases). V was clipped by 0 bases and J by 2 bases, with 11 bases between them. Germline V lookup: CDR1 MNHEY, CDR2 SVGAGI. The CDR3 covers 15 residues.

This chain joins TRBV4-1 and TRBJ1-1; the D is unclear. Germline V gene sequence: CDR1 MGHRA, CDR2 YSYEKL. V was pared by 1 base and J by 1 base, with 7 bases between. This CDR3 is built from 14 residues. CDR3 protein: CASSQARGNTEAFF. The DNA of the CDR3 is TGCGCCAGCAGCCAAGCTCGGGGGAACACTGAAGCTTTCTTT.

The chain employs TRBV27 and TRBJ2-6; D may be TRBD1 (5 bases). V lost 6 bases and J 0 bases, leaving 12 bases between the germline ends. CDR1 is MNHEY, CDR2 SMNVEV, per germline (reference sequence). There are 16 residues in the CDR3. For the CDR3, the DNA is TGTGCCAGCAGCCAGGGTCCCTCCTCTGGGGCCAACGTCCTGACTTTC. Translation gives CASSQGPSSGANVLTF.

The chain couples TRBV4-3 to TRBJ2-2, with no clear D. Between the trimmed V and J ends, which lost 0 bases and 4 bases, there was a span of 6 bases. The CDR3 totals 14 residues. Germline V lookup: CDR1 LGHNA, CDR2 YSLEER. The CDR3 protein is CASSQETVTGELFF. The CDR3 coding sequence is TGCGCCAGCAGCCAAGAAACGGTCACCGGGGAGCTGTTTTTT.

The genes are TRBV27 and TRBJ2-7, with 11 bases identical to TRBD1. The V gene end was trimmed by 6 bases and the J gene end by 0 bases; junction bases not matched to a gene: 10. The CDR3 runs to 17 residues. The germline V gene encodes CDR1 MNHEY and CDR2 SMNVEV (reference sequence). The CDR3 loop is CASRFYPGTGGSYEQYF. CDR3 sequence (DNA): TGTGCCAGCAGATTTTACCCCGGGACAGGGGGCTCCTACGAGCAGTACTTC.

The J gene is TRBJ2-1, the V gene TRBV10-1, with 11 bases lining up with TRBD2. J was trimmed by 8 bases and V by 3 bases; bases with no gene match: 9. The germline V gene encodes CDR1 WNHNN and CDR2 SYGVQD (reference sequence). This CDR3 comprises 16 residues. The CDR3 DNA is TGCGCCAGCAGTGATAAGGCTAGCGGGAGGTTGTATGAGCAGTTCTTC. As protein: CASSDKASGRLYEQFF.

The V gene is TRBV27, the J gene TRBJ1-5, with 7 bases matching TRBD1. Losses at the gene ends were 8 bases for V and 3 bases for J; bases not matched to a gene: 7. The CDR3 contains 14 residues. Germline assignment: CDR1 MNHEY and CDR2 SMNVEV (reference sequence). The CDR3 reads CASGTANFNQPQHF. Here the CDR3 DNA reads TGTGCCAGCGGGACAGCGAACTTCAATCAGCCCCAGCATTTT.

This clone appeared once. For the CDR3, the DNA is TGTGCCAGCAGTGATAGCGGGAGGGCCACAGATACGCAGTATTTT. This codes for CASSDSGRATDTQYF. The chain joins TRBV6-4 to TRBJ2-3, with 11 bases aligning to TRBD2. V shed 3 bases, J shed 2 bases, and the junction held 1 base outside the gene matches. CDR1 MRHNA and CDR2 SNTAGT come from the germline V gene. The CDR3 sequence is 15 residues long.

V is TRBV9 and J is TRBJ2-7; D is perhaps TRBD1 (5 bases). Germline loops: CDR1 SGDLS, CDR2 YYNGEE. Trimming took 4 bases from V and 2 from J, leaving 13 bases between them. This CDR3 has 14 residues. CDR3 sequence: CASSLGLETYEQYF. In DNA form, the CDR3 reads TGTGCCAGCAGCTTGGGGCTGGAGACCTACGAGCAGTACTTC.

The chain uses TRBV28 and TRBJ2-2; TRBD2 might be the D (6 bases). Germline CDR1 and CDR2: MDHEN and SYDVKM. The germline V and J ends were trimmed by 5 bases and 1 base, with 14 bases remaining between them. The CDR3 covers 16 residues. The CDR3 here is CASSLSQGGNTGELFF. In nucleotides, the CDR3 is TGTGCCAGCAGTCTCAGCCAGGGAGGGAACACCGGGGAGCTGTTTTTT.

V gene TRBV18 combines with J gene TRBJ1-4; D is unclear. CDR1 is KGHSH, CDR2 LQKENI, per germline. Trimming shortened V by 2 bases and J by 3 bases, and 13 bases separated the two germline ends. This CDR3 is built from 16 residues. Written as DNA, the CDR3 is TGTGCCAGCTCACCAAGGATCCGGGTACCTAATGAAAAACTGTTTTTT. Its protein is CASSPRIRVPNEKLFF.

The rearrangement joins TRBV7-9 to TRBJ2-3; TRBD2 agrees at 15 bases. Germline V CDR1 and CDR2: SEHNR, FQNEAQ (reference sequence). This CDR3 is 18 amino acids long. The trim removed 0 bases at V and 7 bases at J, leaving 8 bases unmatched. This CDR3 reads CASSLALRGTSGRNTQYF. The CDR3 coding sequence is TGTGCCAGCAGCTTAGCGCTTCGGGGGACTAGCGGGAGGAATACGCAGTATTTT.